This T cell receptor (beta chain) was obtained from a study of chemoradiotherapy in HPV16-positive cancers. Libraries were prepared by immunoSEQ multiplex PCR; TCRdb keeps only in-frame clonotypes and omits some of them. This table holds some 890 clones, under 95% found once. The CDR3 is 16 residues long. Germline CDR1 reads SNHLY; CDR2 reads FYNNEI. V trimming: 8 bases; J trimming: 9 bases; junction bases outside the gene matches: 17. The specimen was tumor tissue, collected from a patient who underwent chemoradiotherapy. The chain couples TRBV2 to TRBJ2-3; 10 positions match TRBD2. The receptor's source is a human donor with HPV-associated anogenital cancer. CDR3 coding DNA: TGTGCCAGCCGCCTTCTAGCGGGGGCATCTACAGGGACGCAGTATTTT. This gives the protein CASRLLAGASTGTQYF.